One and the same sample provided the 11 T cell receptor beta chains below, sequenced in a study of technical replicates of blood from a few donors. Method: immunoSEQ multiplex PCR; TCRdb's copy keeps in-frame clones and lacks some. The sample holds about 82,000 clones, 96% seen once. Sequencing was performed on T cells isolated from PBMCs. The receptors were gathered from a human donor in good health.

The chain combines TRBV7-9 with TRBJ2-7; D gene uncertain. The length of the CDR3 is 12 residues. Germline V lookup: CDR1 SEHNR, CDR2 FQNEAQ (reference sequence). V was pared by 4 bases and J by 6 bases, with 10 bases between. The CDR3 DNA follows: TGTGCCAGCAGCTCGGGTCGGCGCGAGCAGTACTTC. Translating it yields CASSSGRREQYF.

V is TRBV6-1 and J is TRBJ2-1; 8 nucleotides line up with TRBD2. This CDR3 is built from 13 residues. In germline, CDR1 is MNHNS, CDR2 SASEGT. After removal of 8 bases from V and 4 bases from J, the junction contained 4 bases not matched to a gene. This CDR3 is CASLSGVYNEQFF. The CDR3 nucleotides read TGTGCCAGCCTTAGCGGGGTTTACAATGAGCAGTTCTTC.

J is TRBJ2-7 and V is TRBV27, with a weak D call TRBD1 (7 bases). Between the trimmed V and J ends, which lost 3 bases and 6 bases, there was a span of 15 bases. Germline V gene sequence: CDR1 MNHEY, CDR2 SMNVEV (reference sequence). CDR3 size: 14 residues. The CDR3 DNA follows: TGTGCCAGCAGTTTTGGCAGGGGGGAGGCCGAGCAGTACTTC. It translates to CASSFGRGEAEQYF.

The rearrangement uses TRBV4-3 and TRBJ2-2; 7 bases fit TRBD2. The V gene end was trimmed by 4 bases and the J gene end by 5 bases; junction bases not matched to a gene: 10. This CDR3 is built from 16 residues. In germline, CDR1 is LGHNA, CDR2 YSLEER. The CDR3 sequence: CASSPRGGGGTGELFF. Written as DNA, the CDR3 is TGCGCCAGCAGCCCCCGGGGCGGGGGAGGGACCGGGGAGCTGTTTTTT.

The gene calls are TRBV7-3 and TRBJ2-5; D may be TRBD1 (8 bases). Germline CDR1 is SGHTA and CDR2 is FQGTGA. Between the trimmed V and J ends, which lost 3 bases and 4 bases, there was a span of 12 bases. This CDR3 contains 14 residues. The DNA for the CDR3 is TGTGCCAGCAGCTTGAACAGGGGGGGAGAGACCCAGTACTTC. It translates to CASSLNRGGETQYF.

CDR3: CASSRNSQTGGTQYF. The CDR3 DNA is TGTGCCAGCAGCCGAAACTCCCAGACAGGGGGTACGCAGTATTTT. J is TRBJ2-3 and V is TRBV11-2; TRBD1 matches at 9 bases. The V gene end was trimmed by 5 bases and the J gene end by 8 bases; junction bases not matched to a gene: 11. The CDR3 consists of 15 residues. CDR1 is SGHAT and CDR2 is FQNNGV in the germline V gene. Combining the CDR3 with reference TRBV11-2 and TRBJ2-3 gives the whole variable domain EAGVAQSPRYKIIEKRQSVAFWCNPISGHATLYWYQQILGQGPKLLIQFQNNGVVDDSQLPKDRFSAERLKGVDSTLKIQPAKLEDSAVYLCASSRNSQTGGTQYFGPGTRLTVL.

The chain couples TRBV25-1 to TRBJ2-5, with 9 bases lining up with TRBD1. The CDR3 has 16 amino acids. CDR1 and CDR2 (germline): MGHDK, SYGVNS. The ends lost 1 base at V and 5 bases at J; junction bases unmatched: 8. The CDR3 reads CASSELGTGTRETQYF. CDR3 nucleotide sequence: TGTGCCAGCAGTGAATTGGGGACAGGGACGAGGGAGACCCAGTACTTC.

The chain couples TRBV9 to TRBJ1-4, with TRBD1 as a possible D gene (5 bases). Trimming took off 0 bases at V and 5 bases at J, with 11 bases between the two ends. The CDR3 consists of 15 residues. Germline values: CDR1 SGDLS, CDR2 YYNGEE. The CDR3 here is CASSVERTKNEKLFF. Here the CDR3 DNA reads TGTGCCAGCAGCGTAGAACGGACAAAGAATGAAAAACTGTTTTTT.

This clone turned up a few times. The V gene is TRBV4-2, the J gene TRBJ2-5; 7 bases agree with TRBD2. The CDR3 runs to 15 residues. Germline V gene sequence: CDR1 LGHNA, CDR2 YNFKEQ. The V gene end was trimmed by 4 bases and the J gene end by 2 bases; junction bases not matched to a gene: 7. This CDR3 is CASSPSRAGQETQYF. CDR3 nucleotide sequence: TGTGCCAGCAGCCCTTCCCGAGCGGGACAAGAGACCCAGTACTTC.

The chain uses TRBV23-1 and TRBJ2-2, with TRBD1 identical over 9 bases. TRBV23-1 is an ORF; its function is uncertain. The CDR3 runs to 17 residues. V shed 4 bases and J 0 bases; nucleotides not matched to a gene: 6. The DNA for the CDR3 is TGCGCCAGCAGTCCCCCCAGGACAGGGGCGAACACCGGGGAGCTGTTTTTT. The encoded protein is CASSPPRTGANTGELFF.

The chain combines TRBV15 with TRBJ1-4, with TRBD1 matching over 11 bases. The length of the CDR3 is 16 residues. After removal of 1 base from V and 7 bases from J, the junction contained 5 bases not matched to a gene. Germline V CDR1 and CDR2: LNHNV, YYDKDF (reference sequence). The CDR3 DNA reads as TGTGCCACCAGCAGAGCCACCGGGACAGGGGGTGAAAAACTGTTTTTT. It yields the protein CATSRATGTGGEKLFF.